This record covers a single TCR beta chain. Losses at the gene ends were 3 bases for V and 9 bases for J; bases not matched to a gene: 7. This CDR3 spans 13 amino acids. Germline CDR1 and CDR2: MGHRA and YSYEKL. These data originate in a study of OX40 agonist ivuxolimab in advanced cancers. Background on the study: The patients' treatment was ivuxolimab, an agonistic anti-OX40 (CD134) antibody.

Sequencing used immunoSEQ multiplex PCR; TCRdb keeps in-frame clones, though not all of them. The sample contains 75,000 to 90,000 clones, 80% to 95% of which appear only once. This clonotype was obtained from an adult with an advanced solid tumor such as melanoma, head and neck, liver or kidney cancer. Material: CD4+ or CD8+ T cells sorted from blood, obtained in a trial of the OX40 agonist ivuxolimab. The chain couples TRBV4-1 to TRBJ2-5, with 7 nucleotides matching TRBD2. CDR3 sequence: CASSQGTTAPQYF. The CDR3 DNA sequence: TGCGCCAGCAGCCAGGGGACTACCGCCCCCCAGTACTTC.